What follows are 11 T cell receptor beta chains derived from one specimen sequenced in a study of Ad26.COV2.S vaccination and SARS-CoV-2 variants. Method: immunoSEQ multiplex PCR; TCRdb's copy keeps in-frame clones and lacks some. The sample consists of over 130,000 clones, approximately 90% of them appearing once. Sequenced material: peripheral blood, taken after recovery from COVID-19. The receptors derive from a human donor who had recovered from COVID-19.

The rearrangement joins TRBV25-1 to TRBJ1-2; possible D gene TRBD1, 6 bases. This CDR3 spans 15 amino acids. Trimming shortened V by 6 bases and J by 4 bases, and 18 bases separated the two germline ends. CDR1 and CDR2 (germline): MGHDK, SYGVNS. The CDR3 region is CASSDRTLGPYGYTF. CDR3 nucleotides: TGTGCCAGCAGCGACAGGACACTAGGCCCCTATGGCTACACCTTC.

The V gene is TRBV9, the J gene TRBJ2-2; 8 bases are shared with TRBD1. This CDR3 comprises 16 residues. The germline V gene encodes CDR1 SGDLS and CDR2 YYNGEE. The V segment lost 3 bases and the J segment 5 bases; nucleotides outside the gene matches: 9. In DNA, the CDR3 is TGTGCCAGCAGCGCACGCCACAGGGGGTTAACCGGGGAGCTGTTTTTT. Its translation is CASSARHRGLTGELFF. The complete variable domain, with remaining parts taken from reference TRBV9 and TRBJ2-2, reads DSGVTQTPKHLITATGQRVTLRCSPRSGDLSVYWYQQSLDQGLQFLIQYYNGEERAKGNILERFSAQQFPDLHSELNLSSLELGDSALYFCASSARHRGLTGELFFGEGSRLTVL.

The genes are TRBV19 and TRBJ1-3; no clear D gene. Germline loops: CDR1 LNHDA, CDR2 SQIVND (reference sequence). This CDR3 contains 18 residues. The V and J ends lost 3 bases and 0 bases respectively, with 18 bases between them. DNA for the CDR3: TGTGCCAGTAGTATCCCTATCACTGGGATAAACTCTGGAAACACCATATATTTT. It encodes CASSIPITGINSGNTIYF. The full variable domain, rest sourced from reference TRBV19 and TRBJ1-3, is DGGITQSPKYLFRKEGQNVTLSCEQNLNHDAMYWYRQDPGQGLRLIYYSQIVNDFQKGDIAEGYSVSREKKESFPLTVTSAQKNPTAFYLCASSIPITGINSGNTIYFGEGSWLTVV.

This clone was recorded once. The CDR3 nucleotides read TGTGCCAGCAGCCGGGACAGGAGCCAAGAGACCCAGTACTTC. It is translated as CASSRDRSQETQYF. The rearrangement uses TRBV7-9 and TRBJ2-5; 8 nucleotides line up with TRBD1. The germline V gene encodes CDR1 SEHNR and CDR2 FQNEAQ (reference sequence). V lost 5 bases, J lost 1 base, and 3 bases stayed unmatched. CDR3 length: 14 amino acids.

The chain uses TRBV27 and TRBJ1-1; D remains unclear. This CDR3 has 14 residues. Trimming pared 8 bases from V and 0 bases from J, leaving 13 bases between. Germline assignment: CDR1 MNHEY and CDR2 SMNVEV (reference sequence). For the CDR3, the DNA is TGTGCCAGCCGAAGGAGCAGGATGAACACTGAAGCTTTCTTT. Translating it yields CASRRSRMNTEAFF.

Only one count was recorded for this clone. Here the CDR3 reads CASSFLQGRDYGYTF. DNA for the CDR3: TGTGCCAGCAGCTTTCTACAGGGGCGGGACTATGGCTACACCTTC. The V and J genes are TRBV5-5 and TRBJ1-2; 7 bases fit TRBD1. CDR3 length: 15 amino acids. The junction had 7 bases not matched to a gene; V was cut back by 2 bases and J by 3 bases. The germline V gene has CDR1 SGHKS and CDR2 YYEKEE (reference sequence).

This chain connects TRBV11-3 to TRBJ2-2; D is uncertain. The CDR3 spans 14 residues. Germline loops: CDR1 SGHNT, CDR2 YENEEA. Deletions cut 6 bases from V and 0 bases from J, with 8 bases between. The CDR3 sequence is CASRDRANTGELFF. The DNA for the CDR3 is TGTGCCAGCAGAGACCGCGCGAACACCGGGGAGCTGTTTTTT.

V usage is TRBV4-3 and J usage is TRBJ1-6, with D uncertain. V was clipped by 4 bases and J by 9 bases, with 10 bases between them. CDR3 length equals 13 residues. Germline V gives CDR1 LGHNA, CDR2 YSLEER. CDR3 loop: CASSRFVRSPLHF. The CDR3 nucleotides read TGCGCCAGCAGCCGGTTTGTTCGTTCACCCCTCCACTTT.

The chain combines TRBV6-2 or TRBV6-3 with TRBJ2-1; D ambiguous. CDR3 size: 16 residues. CDR1 and CDR2 from the germline V gene are MNHEY and SVGEGT. V gave up 2 bases and J gave up 2 bases, with 13 bases separating them. The CDR3 bases are TGTGCCAGCAGTTACGTGCCAGAGGCGGCCTACAATGAGCAGTTCTTC. It yields the protein CASSYVPEAAYNEQFF.

This chain connects TRBV2 to TRBJ1-1; TRBD1 matches at 9 bases. Germline assignment: CDR1 SNHLY and CDR2 FYNNEI. This CDR3 region has 15 residues. With 4 bases clipped from V and 3 bases from J, the junction kept 6 bases outside the gene matches. The CDR3 is CASSATGQGYTEAFF. CDR3 DNA: TGTGCCAGCAGTGCAACCGGACAGGGGTACACTGAAGCTTTCTTT. The full variable domain, completed using reference TRBV2 and TRBJ1-1, is EPEVTQTPSHQVTQMGQEVILRCVPISNHLYFYWYRQILGQKVEFLVSFYNNEISEKSEIFDDQFSVERPDGSNFTLKIRSTKLEDSAMYFCASSATGQGYTEAFFGQGTRLTVV.

The chain has TRBV18 and TRBJ1-2; D call uncertain. Germline-derived CDR1 and CDR2 are KGHSH and LQKENI. Trimming pared 4 bases from V and 2 bases from J, leaving 8 bases between. CDR3 length equals 13 residues. The CDR3 region has the DNA TGTGCCAGCTCACTCCAAGAAAACTATGGCTACACCTTC. This sequence encodes CASSLQENYGYTF.